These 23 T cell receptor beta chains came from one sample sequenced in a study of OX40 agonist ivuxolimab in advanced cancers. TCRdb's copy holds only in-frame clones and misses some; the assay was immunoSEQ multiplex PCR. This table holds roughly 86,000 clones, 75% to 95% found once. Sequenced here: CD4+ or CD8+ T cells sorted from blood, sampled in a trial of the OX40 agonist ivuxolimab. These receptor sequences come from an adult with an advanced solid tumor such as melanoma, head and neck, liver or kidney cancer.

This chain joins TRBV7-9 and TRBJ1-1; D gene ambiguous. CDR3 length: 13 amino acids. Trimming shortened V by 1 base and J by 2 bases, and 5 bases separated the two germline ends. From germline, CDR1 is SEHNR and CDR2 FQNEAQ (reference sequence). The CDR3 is CASSLVVNTEAFF. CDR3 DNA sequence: TGTGCCAGCAGCTTAGTTGTTAACACTGAAGCTTTCTTT.

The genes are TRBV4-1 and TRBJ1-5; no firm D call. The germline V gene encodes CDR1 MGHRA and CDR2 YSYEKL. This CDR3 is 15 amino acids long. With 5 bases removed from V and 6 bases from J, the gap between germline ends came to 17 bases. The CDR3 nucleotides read TGCGCCAGCAGCGGACCTGATCCGGTGGGTCAGCCCCAGCATTTT. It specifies CASSGPDPVGQPQHF.

CDR3 sequence (DNA): TGTGCCACCAGCAGAGATCCGGGACAGCTCCTCTATGGCTACACCTTC. Protein product: CATSRDPGQLLYGYTF. The chain uses TRBV15 and TRBJ1-2, with 7 nucleotides matching TRBD1. V lost 0 bases, J lost 4 bases, and 8 bases stayed unmatched. CDR3 length equals 16 residues. Germline V lookup: CDR1 LNHNV, CDR2 YYDKDF (reference sequence).

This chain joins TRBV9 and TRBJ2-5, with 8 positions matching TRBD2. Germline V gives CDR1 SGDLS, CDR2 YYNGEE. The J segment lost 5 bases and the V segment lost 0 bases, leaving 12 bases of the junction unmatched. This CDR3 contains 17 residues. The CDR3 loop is CASSVGVGAGGTETQYF. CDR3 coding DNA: TGTGCCAGCAGCGTAGGGGTCGGGGCGGGAGGTACGGAGACCCAGTACTTC.

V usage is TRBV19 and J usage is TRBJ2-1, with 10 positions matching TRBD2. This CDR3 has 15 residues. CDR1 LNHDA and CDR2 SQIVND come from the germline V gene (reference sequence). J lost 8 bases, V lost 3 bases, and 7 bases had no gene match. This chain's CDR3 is CASSMTGLALDEQFF. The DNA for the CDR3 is TGTGCCAGTAGTATGACGGGACTAGCGTTGGATGAGCAGTTCTTC.

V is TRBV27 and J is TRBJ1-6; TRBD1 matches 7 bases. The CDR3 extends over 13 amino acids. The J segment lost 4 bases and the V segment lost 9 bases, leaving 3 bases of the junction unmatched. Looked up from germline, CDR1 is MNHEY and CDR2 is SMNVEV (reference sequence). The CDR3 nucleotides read TGTGCCAGTCGGACAGGTTATAATTCACCCCTCCACTTT. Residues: CASRTGYNSPLHF.

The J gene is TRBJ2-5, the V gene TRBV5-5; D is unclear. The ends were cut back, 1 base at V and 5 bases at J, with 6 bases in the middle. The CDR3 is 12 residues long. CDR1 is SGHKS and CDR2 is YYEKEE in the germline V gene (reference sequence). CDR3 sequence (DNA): TGTGCCAGCAGCTTGCTGCGGGAGACCCAGTACTTC. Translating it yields CASSLLRETQYF.

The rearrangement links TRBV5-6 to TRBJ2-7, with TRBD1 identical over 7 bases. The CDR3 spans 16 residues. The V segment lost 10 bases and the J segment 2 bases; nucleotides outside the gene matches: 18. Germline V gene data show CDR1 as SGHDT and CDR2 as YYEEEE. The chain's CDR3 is CAGHDTPDRWTYEQYF. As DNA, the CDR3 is TGTGCCGGCCACGATACCCCGGACAGGTGGACCTACGAGCAGTACTTC.

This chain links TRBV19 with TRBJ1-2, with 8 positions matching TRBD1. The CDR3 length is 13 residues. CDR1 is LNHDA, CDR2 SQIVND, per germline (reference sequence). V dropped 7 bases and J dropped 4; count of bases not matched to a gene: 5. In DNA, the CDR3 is TGTGCCAGTAACAAGGGACAGGCCTATGGCTACACCTTC. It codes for CASNKGQAYGYTF.

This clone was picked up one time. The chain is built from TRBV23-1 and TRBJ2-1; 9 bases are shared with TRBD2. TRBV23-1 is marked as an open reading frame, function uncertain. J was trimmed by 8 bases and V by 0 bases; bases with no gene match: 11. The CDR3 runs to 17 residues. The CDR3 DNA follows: TGCGCCAGCAGTCAATCGGGAAAGGGAGCGGGGGGCTATGAGCAGTTCTTC. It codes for CASSQSGKGAGGYEQFF.

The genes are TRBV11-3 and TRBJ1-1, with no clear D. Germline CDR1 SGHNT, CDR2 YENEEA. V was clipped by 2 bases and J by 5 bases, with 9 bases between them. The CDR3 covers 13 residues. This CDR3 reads CASSLLWETEAFF. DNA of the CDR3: TGTGCCAGCAGCTTACTATGGGAGACTGAAGCTTTCTTT.

CDR3 bases: TGTGCCAGCAGTTTATACGGGGGGGAGGGCTACACCTTC. Amino acid sequence: CASSLYGGEGYTF. The V call is TRBV27, the J call TRBJ1-2; perhaps TRBD1 as D (5 bases). From germline, CDR1 is MNHEY and CDR2 SMNVEV (reference sequence). Trimming took 1 base from V and 8 from J, leaving 11 bases between them. This CDR3 region has 13 residues.

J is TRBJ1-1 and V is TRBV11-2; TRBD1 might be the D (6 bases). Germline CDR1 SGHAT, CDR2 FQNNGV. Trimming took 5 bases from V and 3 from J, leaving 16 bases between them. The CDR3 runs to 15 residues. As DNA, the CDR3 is TGTGCCAGCAGCGCGTTTACAGGGAGTGACACTGAAGCTTTCTTT. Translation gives CASSAFTGSDTEAFF. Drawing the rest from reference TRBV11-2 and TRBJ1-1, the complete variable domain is EAGVAQSPRYKIIEKRQSVAFWCNPISGHATLYWYQQILGQGPKLLIQFQNNGVVDDSQLPKDRFSAERLKGVDSTLKIQPAKLEDSAVYLCASSAFTGSDTEAFFGQGTRLTVV.

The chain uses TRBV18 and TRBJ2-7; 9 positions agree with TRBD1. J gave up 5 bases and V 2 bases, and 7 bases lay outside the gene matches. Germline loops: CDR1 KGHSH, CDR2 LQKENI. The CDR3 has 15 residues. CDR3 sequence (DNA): TGTGCCAGCTCACCAAAAGGGACAGGGTTCAACGAGCAGTACTTC. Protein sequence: CASSPKGTGFNEQYF.

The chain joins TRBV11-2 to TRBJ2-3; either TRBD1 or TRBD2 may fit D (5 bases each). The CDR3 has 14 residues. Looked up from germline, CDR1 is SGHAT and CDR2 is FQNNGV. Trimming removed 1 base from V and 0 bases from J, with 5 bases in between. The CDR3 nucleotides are TGTGCCAGCAGCTTAGGGGGGAGCACAGATACGCAGTATTTT. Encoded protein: CASSLGGSTDTQYF.

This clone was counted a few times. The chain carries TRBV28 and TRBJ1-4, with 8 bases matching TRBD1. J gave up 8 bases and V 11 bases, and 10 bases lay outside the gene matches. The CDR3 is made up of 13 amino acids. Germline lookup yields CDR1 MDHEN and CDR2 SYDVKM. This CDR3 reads CAGSGTGDEKLFF. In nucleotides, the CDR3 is TGTGCCGGCTCCGGGACAGGAGACGAAAAACTGTTTTTT.

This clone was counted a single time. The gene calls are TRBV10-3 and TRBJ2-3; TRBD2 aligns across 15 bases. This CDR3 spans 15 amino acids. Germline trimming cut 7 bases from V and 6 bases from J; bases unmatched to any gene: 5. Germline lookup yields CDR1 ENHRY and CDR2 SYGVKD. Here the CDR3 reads CAITMGLAGGDTQYF. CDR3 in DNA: TGTGCCATCACCATGGGACTAGCGGGAGGTGATACGCAGTATTTT.

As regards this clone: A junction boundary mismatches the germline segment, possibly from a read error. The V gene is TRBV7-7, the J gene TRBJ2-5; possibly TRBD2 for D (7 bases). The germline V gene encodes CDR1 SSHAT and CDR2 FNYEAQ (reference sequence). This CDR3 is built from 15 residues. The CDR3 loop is CASSSGGPYQETQYF. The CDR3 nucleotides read TGTGCTAGCAGCTCCGGGGGGCCGTACCAAGAGACCCAGTACTTC.

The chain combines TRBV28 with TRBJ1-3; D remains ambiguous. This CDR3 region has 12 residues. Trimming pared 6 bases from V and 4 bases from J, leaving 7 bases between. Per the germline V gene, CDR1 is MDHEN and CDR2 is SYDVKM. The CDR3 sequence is CASRTGGNTIYF. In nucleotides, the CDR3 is TGTGCCAGCAGGACGGGAGGAAACACCATATATTTT.

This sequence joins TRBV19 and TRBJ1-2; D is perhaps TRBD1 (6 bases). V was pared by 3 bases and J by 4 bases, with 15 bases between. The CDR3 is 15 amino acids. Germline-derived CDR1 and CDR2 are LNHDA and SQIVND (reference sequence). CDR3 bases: TGTGCCAGTAGTATTGGACCGGGGGCACTCTATGGCTACACCTTC. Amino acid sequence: CASSIGPGALYGYTF. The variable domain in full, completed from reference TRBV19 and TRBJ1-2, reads DGGITQSPKYLFRKEGQNVTLSCEQNLNHDAMYWYRQDPGQGLRLIYYSQIVNDFQKGDIAEGYSVSREKKESFPLTVTSAQKNPTAFYLCASSIGPGALYGYTFGSGTRLTVV.

CDR3 protein: CAISDRQGLTDTQYF. The CDR3 bases are TGTGCCATCAGTGACAGGCAGGGCCTCACAGATACGCAGTATTTT. The rearrangement links TRBV10-3 to TRBJ2-3; tentatively, D is TRBD1 (5 bases). The CDR3 runs 15 residues. Germline CDR1 ENHRY, CDR2 SYGVKD. The V end was cut by 3 bases, the J end by 2 bases, with 12 bases between.

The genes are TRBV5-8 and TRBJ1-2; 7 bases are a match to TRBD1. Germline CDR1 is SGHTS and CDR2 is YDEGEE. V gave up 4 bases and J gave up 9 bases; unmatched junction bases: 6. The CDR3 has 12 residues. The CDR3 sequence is CASSRQGRSYTF. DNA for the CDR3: TGTGCCAGCAGCCGACAGGGCAGGAGCTACACCTTC.

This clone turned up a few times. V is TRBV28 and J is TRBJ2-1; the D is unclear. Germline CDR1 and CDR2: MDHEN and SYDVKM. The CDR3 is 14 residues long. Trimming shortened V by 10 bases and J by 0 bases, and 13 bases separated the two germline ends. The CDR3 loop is CATNLANSYNEQFF. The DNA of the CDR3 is TGTGCCACCAACTTGGCGAACTCCTACAATGAGCAGTTCTTC.